A single sample is the source of the 10 T cell receptor beta chains below, sequenced in a study of shared clonotypes between healthy human individuals. Using immunoSEQ multiplex PCR, the repertoire was profiled, and TCRdb retains in-frame clones only, with some absent. The sample holds some 2,000,000 clones, about 94% seen once. Sequencing was performed on naive CD4+ T cells sorted from blood. The subset is: CD45RA+ positively selected. The receptors derive from a man in his late teens or twenties in good health.

This clone was observed once. The J gene is TRBJ2-7, the V gene TRBV7-2, with TRBD1 matching over 8 bases. The CDR3 is 15 residues long. CDR1 SGHTA and CDR2 FQGNSA come from the germline V gene. The ends lost 5 bases at V and 1 base at J; junction bases unmatched: 7. CDR3 amino acids: CASSPGTGSSYEQYF. CDR3 DNA sequence: TGTGCCAGCAGCCCGGGGACAGGTTCTTCCTACGAGCAGTACTTC.

The rearrangement joins TRBV21-1 to TRBJ1-2; the D call TRBD1 from the table was never checked on the DNA. TRBV21-1 is a listed pseudogene. The CDR3 is 18 residues long. The CDR3 loop reads CASSKASGAGLRPHGYTF. DNA of the CDR3: TGTGCCAGCAGCAAAGCGAGTGGGGCAGGGTTACGTCCCCATGGCTACACCTTC.

This chain links TRBV9 with TRBJ2-3, with 10 bases identical to TRBD2. V was clipped by 0 bases and J by 0 bases; unmatched bases: 4. CDR1 and CDR2 (germline): SGDLS, YYNGEE. The CDR3 runs 17 residues. CDR3 bases: TGTGCCAGCAGCGTAGCTGCGACTAGCGGGAGCACAGATACGCAGTATTTT. Protein sequence: CASSVAATSGSTDTQYF.

The gene calls are TRBV7-9 and TRBJ1-1; 12 positions match TRBD1. The CDR3 covers 17 residues. The V gene's germline CDR1 is SEHNR and CDR2 FQNEAQ (reference sequence). After removal of 4 bases from V and 7 bases from J, the junction contained 13 bases not matched to a gene. CDR3 sequence reads: CASSSRAGDRGQDEAFF. The CDR3 coding sequence is TGTGCCAGCAGCTCCCGAGCGGGGGACAGGGGGCAGGATGAAGCTTTCTTT.

The rearrangement uses TRBV6-1 and TRBJ1-1, with a weak D call TRBD1 (5 bases). CDR3 length: 14 amino acids. V was shortened by 6 bases and J by 1 base, with 12 bases between the two germline ends. Per the germline V gene, CDR1 is MNHNS and CDR2 is SASEGT. The chain's CDR3 is CASRRTSPNTEAFF. Written as DNA, the CDR3 is TGTGCCAGCAGACGGACATCACCGAACACTGAAGCTTTCTTT.

The count of this clone is one. The CDR3 spells CASSLGRVGNTEAFF. CDR3 nucleotide sequence: TGTGCCAGCAGCTTGGGACGGGTGGGGAACACTGAAGCTTTCTTT. The chain uses TRBV5-4 and TRBJ1-1; no definite D call. Trimming cost V 0 bases and J 1 base, with 10 bases left between them. This CDR3 is built from 15 residues. Germline CDR1 and CDR2: SGHNT and YYREEE (reference sequence).

The gene calls are TRBV19 and TRBJ2-7; maybe TRBD1 (5 bases). Germline V gene data show CDR1 as LNHDA and CDR2 as SQIVND (reference sequence). Between the trimmed V and J ends, which lost 4 bases and 3 bases, there was a span of 10 bases. This CDR3 contains 13 residues. The CDR3, as DNA: TGTGCCAGTAGTAACAGACAGAGCTACGAGCAGTACTTC. It encodes CASSNRQSYEQYF.

As regards this clone: At the DNA level, this CDR3 is encoded by other sequences in the same sample as well. The chain employs TRBV7-2 and TRBJ1-5; no firm D call. This CDR3 has 14 amino acids. V was cut by 2 bases and J by 0 bases, with 5 bases left in between. Germline-derived CDR1 and CDR2 are SGHTA and FQGNSA. CDR3 protein: CASSLIYSNQPQHF. CDR3 nucleotide sequence: TGTGCCAGCAGCTTAATATATAGCAATCAGCCCCAGCATTTT.

The chain recombines TRBV6-6 with TRBJ2-2; D gene unclear. The CDR3 length is 10 residues. Trimming pared 6 bases from V and 11 bases from J, leaving 7 bases between. In germline, CDR1 is MNHNY, CDR2 SVGAGI (reference sequence). In DNA form, the CDR3 reads TGTGCCAGCAGCGTCGGTGAGCTGTTTTTT. As protein: CASSVGELFF.

The V gene is TRBV30, the J gene TRBJ1-4; 7 bases align to TRBD1. The CDR3 loop spans 13 amino acids. V lost 2 bases to trimming and J lost 5 bases; unmatched junction nucleotides: 2. Per the germline V gene, CDR1 is GTSNPN and CDR2 is SVGIG (reference sequence). The CDR3 DNA is TGTGCCTGGAGTCCAGGGGGAAATGAAAAACTGTTTTTT. This gives the protein CAWSPGGNEKLFF.